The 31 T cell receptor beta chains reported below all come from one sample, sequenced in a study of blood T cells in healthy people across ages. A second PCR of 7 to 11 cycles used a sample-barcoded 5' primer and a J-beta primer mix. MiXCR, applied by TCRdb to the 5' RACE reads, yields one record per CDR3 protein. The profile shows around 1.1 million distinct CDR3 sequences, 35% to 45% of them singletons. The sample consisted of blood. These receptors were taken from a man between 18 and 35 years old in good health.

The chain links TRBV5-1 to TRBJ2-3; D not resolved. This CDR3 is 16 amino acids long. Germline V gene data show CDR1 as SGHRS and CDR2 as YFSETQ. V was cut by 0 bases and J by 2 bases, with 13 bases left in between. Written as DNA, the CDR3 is TGCGCCAGCAGCTTGGCTGTCCCAGGAACCACAGATACGCAGTATTTT. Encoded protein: CASSLAVPGTTDTQYF.

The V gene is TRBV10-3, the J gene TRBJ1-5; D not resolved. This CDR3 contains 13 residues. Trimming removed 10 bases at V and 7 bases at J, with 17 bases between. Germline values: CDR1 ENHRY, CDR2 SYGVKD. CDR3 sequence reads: CATRGGVDQPQHF. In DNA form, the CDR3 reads TGTGCCACCAGAGGCGGAGTCGACCAGCCCCAGCATTTT.

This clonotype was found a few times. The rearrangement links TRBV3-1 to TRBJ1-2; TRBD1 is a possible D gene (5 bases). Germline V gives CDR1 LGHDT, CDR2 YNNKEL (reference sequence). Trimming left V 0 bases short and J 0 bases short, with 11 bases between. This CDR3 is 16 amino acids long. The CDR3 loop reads CASSQDPGRTNYGYTF. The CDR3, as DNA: TGTGCCAGCAGCCAAGATCCGGGACGGACTAACTATGGCTACACCTTC.

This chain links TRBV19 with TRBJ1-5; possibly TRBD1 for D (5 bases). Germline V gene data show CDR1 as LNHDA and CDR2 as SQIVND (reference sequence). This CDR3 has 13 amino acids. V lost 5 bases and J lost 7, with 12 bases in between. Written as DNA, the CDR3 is TGTGCCAGTAGTGCAGGGATCGGGCAGCCCCAGCATTTT. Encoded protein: CASSAGIGQPQHF.

The CDR3 here is CSARTSGGVWQYF. CDR3 DNA: TGCAGTGCTAGGACTAGCGGGGGGGTTTGGCAGTATTTT. The rearrangement links TRBV20-1 to TRBJ2-3; 14 bases agree with TRBD2. J gave up 11 bases and V 3 bases, and 4 bases lay outside the gene matches. From germline, CDR1 is DFQATT and CDR2 SNEGSKA (reference sequence). The CDR3 has 13 amino acids.

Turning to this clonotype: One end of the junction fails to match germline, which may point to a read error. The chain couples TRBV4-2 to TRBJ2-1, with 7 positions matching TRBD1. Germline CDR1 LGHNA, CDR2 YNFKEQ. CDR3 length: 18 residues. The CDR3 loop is CAGRGNAGSLGSYNEQFF. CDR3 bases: TGTGCCGGCAGGGGGAACGCCGGTAGTCTTGGCTCCTACAATGAGCAGTTCTTC.

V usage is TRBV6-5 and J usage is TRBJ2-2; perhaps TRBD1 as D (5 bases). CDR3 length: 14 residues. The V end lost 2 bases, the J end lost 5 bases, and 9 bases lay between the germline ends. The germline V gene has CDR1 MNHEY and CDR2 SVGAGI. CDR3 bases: TGTGCCAGCAGTTACAGGGGTCGGACCGGGGAGCTGTTTTTT. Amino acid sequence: CASSYRGRTGELFF.

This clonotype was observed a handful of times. The CDR3 nucleotides are TGCAGTGCTTCCCTAGCGGGCCCCTCCTACGAGCAGTACTTC. Residues: CSASLAGPSYEQYF. V and J are TRBV20-1 and TRBJ2-7, with 8 bases fitting TRBD2. The V gene end was trimmed by 5 bases and the J gene end by 0 bases; junction bases not matched to a gene: 6. In germline, CDR1 is DFQATT, CDR2 SNEGSKA (reference sequence). CDR3 length equals 14 residues.

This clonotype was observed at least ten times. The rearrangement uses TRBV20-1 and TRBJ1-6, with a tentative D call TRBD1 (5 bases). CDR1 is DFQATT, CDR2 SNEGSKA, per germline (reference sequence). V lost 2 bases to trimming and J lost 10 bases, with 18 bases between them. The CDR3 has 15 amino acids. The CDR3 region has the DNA TGCAGTGCTAGACAGCCCCAGGGAGGTGTCTCACCCCTCCACTTT. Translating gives CSARQPQGGVSPLHF.

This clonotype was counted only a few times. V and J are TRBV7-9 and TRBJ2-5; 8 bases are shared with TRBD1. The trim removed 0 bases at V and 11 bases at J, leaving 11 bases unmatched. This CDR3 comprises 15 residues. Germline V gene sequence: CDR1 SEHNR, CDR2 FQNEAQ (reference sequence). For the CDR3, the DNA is TGTGCCAGCAGCTTAGCTCAGGGGGCCAACAATGAGCAGTACTTC. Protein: CASSLAQGANNEQYF.

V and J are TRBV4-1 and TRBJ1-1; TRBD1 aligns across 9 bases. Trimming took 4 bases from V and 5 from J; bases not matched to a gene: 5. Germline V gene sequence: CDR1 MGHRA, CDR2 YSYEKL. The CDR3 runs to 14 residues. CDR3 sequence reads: CASSLIQGATEAFF. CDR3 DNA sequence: TGCGCCAGCAGCCTAATACAGGGGGCTACTGAAGCTTTCTTT.

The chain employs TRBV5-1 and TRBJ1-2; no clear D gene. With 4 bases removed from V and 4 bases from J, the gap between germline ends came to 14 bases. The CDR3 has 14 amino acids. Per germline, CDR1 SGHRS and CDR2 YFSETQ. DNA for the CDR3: TGCGCCAGCAGCCTACCGGGGATGACCTATGGCTACACCTTC. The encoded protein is CASSLPGMTYGYTF. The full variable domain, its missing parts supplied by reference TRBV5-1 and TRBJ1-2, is KAGVTQTPRYLIKTRGQQVTLSCSPISGHRSVSWYQQTPGQGLQFLFEYFSETQRNKGNFPGRFSGRQFSNSRSEMNVSTLELGDSALYLCASSLPGMTYGYTFGSGTRLTVV.

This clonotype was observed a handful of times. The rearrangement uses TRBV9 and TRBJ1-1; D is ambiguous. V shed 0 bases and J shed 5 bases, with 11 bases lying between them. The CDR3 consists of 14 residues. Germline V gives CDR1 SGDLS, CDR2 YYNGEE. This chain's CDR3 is CASSVVLTATEAFF. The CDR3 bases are TGTGCCAGCAGCGTAGTCCTAACAGCTACTGAAGCTTTCTTT.

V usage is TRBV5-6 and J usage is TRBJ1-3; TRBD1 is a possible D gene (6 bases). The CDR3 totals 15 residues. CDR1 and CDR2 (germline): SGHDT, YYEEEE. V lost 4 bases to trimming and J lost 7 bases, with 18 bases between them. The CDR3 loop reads CASSPAPQGVNTIYF. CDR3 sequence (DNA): TGTGCCAGCAGCCCTGCCCCACAGGGCGTCAACACCATATATTTT.

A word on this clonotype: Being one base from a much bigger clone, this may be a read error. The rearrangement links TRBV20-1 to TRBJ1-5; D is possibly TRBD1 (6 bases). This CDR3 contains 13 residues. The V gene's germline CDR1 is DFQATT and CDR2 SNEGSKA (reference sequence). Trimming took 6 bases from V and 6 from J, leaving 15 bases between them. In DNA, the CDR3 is TGCAGTGCAGGAGGGAAGGGGGGTCAGCCCCAGCATTTT. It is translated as CSAGGKGGQPQHF.

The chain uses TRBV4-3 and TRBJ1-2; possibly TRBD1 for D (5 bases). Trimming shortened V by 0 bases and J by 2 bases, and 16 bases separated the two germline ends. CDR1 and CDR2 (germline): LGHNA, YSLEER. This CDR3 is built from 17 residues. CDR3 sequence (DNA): TGCGCCAGCAGCCAAGAGGCCGAGGGGCGCTGGAACTATGGCTACACCTTC. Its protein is CASSQEAEGRWNYGYTF.

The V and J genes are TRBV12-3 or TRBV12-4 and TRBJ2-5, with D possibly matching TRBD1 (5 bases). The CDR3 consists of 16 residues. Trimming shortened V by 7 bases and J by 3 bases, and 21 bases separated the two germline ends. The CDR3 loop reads CASTVFNLGREETQYF. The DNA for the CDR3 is TGTGCCAGCACCGTTTTTAATCTCGGCAGGGAAGAGACCCAGTACTTC.

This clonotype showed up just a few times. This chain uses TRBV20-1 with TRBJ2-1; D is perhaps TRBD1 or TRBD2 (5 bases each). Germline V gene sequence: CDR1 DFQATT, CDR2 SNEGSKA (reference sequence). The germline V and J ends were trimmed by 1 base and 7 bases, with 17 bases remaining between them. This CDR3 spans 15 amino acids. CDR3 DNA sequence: TGCAGTGCTAGAGTCCCGGGGCTAGGTTCAAATGAGCAGTTCTTC. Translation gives CSARVPGLGSNEQFF.

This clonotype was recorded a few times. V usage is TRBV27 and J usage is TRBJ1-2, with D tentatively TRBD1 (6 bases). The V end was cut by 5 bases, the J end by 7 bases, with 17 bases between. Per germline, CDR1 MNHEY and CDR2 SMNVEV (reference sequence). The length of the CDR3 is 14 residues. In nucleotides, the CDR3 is TGTGCCAGCAGTCCAGGGGCGTCTCTGGGTGGCTACACCTTC. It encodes CASSPGASLGGYTF.

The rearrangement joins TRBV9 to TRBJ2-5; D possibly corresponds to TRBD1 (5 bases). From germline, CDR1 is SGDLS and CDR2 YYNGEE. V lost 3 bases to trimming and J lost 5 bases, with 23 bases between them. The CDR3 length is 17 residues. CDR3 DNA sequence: TGTGCCAGCAGCGAGGTGAATTTGGTCAGACCAGGGGAGACCCAGTACTTC. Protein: CASSEVNLVRPGETQYF.

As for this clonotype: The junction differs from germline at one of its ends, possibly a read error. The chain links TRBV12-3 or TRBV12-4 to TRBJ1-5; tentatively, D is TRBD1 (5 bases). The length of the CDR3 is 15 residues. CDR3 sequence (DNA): TGTGCCAGCAGCCCGAGGGCCGACAGTAATCTGCCCCAGCATTTT. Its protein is CASSPRADSNLPQHF.

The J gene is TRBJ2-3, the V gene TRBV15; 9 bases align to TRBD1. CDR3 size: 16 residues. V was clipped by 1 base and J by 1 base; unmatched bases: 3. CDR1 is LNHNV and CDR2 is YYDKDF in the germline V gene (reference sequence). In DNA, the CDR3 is TGTGCCACCAGCAGAGGGACAGGGGATGGCACAGATACGCAGTATTTT. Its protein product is CATSRGTGDGTDTQYF.

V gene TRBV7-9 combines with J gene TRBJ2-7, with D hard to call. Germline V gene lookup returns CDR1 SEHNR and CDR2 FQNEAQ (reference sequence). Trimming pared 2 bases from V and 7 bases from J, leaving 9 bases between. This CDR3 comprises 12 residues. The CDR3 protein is CASSLQEQEQYF. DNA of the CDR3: TGTGCCAGCAGCTTACAAGAGCAAGAGCAGTACTTC.

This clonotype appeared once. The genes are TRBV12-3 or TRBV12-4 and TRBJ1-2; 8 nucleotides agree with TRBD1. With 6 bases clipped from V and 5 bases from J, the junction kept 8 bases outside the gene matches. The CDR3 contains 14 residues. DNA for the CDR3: TGTGCCAGCAGCACTGCAGGGGGCGTATATGGCTACACCTTC. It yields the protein CASSTAGGVYGYTF.

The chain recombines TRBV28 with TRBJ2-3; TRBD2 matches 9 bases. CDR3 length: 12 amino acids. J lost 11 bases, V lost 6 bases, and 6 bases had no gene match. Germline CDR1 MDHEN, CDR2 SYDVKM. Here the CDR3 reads CASSLGLARQYF. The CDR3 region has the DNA TGTGCCAGCAGCCTGGGACTAGCTAGGCAGTATTTT.

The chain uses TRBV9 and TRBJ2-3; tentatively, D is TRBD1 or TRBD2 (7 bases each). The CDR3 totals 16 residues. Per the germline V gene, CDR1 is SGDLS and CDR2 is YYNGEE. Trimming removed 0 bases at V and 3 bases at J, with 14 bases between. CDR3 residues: CASSVGGGRGTDTQYF. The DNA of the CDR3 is TGTGCCAGCAGCGTAGGGGGGGGCAGGGGGACAGATACGCAGTATTTT.

CDR3 in DNA: TGTGCCAGTAGTCTTAGACAGGGGGCCTGGAATTACAATGAGCAGTTCTTC. It is translated as CASSLRQGAWNYNEQFF. The gene calls are TRBV19 and TRBJ2-1, with 10 nucleotides matching TRBD1. CDR3 length: 17 amino acids. CDR1 and CDR2 (germline): LNHDA, SQIVND (reference sequence). Trimming at V came to 5 bases and at J to 4 bases, leaving 11 bases not matched to a gene.

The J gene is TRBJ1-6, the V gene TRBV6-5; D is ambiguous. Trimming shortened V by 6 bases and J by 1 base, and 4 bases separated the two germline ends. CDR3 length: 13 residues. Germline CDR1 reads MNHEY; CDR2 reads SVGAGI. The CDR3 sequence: CASRVSYNSPLHF. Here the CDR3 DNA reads TGTGCCAGCAGGGTGTCCTATAATTCACCCCTCCACTTT.

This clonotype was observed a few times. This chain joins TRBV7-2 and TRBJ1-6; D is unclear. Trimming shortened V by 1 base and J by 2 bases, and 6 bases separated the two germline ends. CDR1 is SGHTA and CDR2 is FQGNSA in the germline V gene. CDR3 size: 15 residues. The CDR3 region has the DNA TGTGCCAGCAGCTTAGAGGCCACCTATAATTCACCCCTCCACTTT. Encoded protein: CASSLEATYNSPLHF.

Here the CDR3 reads CSARDSQETQYF. In DNA, the CDR3 is TGCAGTGCTAGAGACAGCCAAGAGACCCAGTACTTC. V gene TRBV20-1 combines with J gene TRBJ2-5; D gene uncertain. The CDR3 runs to 12 residues. The V end was cut by 0 bases, the J end by 1 base, with 3 bases between. CDR1 is DFQATT and CDR2 is SNEGSKA in the germline V gene (reference sequence).

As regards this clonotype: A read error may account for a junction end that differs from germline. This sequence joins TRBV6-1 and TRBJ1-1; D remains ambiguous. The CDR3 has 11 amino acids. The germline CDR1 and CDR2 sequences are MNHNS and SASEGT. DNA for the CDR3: TGTGCCAGCACCCAGAACACTGGAGCTTTCTTT. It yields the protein CASTQNTGAFF.